One and the same sample provided the 27 T cell receptor beta chains below, sequenced in a study of PD-1 blockade in mismatch repair-deficient tumors. Profiling relied on immunoSEQ multiplex PCR, and the TCRdb table lists in-frame clones only, not all of them. The sample shows approximately 50,000 clones, around four fifths of them seen only once. The sequencing here drew on peripheral blood, taken 4 weeks after starting pembrolizumab. The receptors shown here come from an adult with mismatch repair-deficient cancer.

The V call is TRBV19, the J call TRBJ2-3, with TRBD1 as a possible D gene (6 bases). In germline, CDR1 is LNHDA, CDR2 SQIVND (reference sequence). Trimming shortened V by 6 bases and J by 0 bases, and 10 bases separated the two germline ends. This CDR3 is built from 14 residues. In nucleotides, the CDR3 is TGTGCCAGTAGCGGACAGATTAGCACAGATACGCAGTATTTT. Protein sequence: CASSGQISTDTQYF. The full variable domain, in which reference TRBV19 and TRBJ2-3 provide the parts outside the CDR3, is DGGITQSPKYLFRKEGQNVTLSCEQNLNHDAMYWYRQDPGQGLRLIYYSQIVNDFQKGDIAEGYSVSREKKESFPLTVTSAQKNPTAFYLCASSGQISTDTQYFGPGTRLTVL.

This rearrangement joins TRBV5-1 to TRBJ2-2, with D tentatively TRBD2 (6 bases). Trimming cost V 4 bases and J 1 base, with 11 bases left between them. Looked up from germline, CDR1 is SGHRS and CDR2 is YFSETQ. This CDR3 has 15 amino acids. CDR3 bases: TGCGCCAGCAGCACGGGACTTCGGAACACCGGGGAGCTGTTTTTT. Its translation is CASSTGLRNTGELFF. The variable domain in full, completed from reference TRBV5-1 and TRBJ2-2, reads KAGVTQTPRYLIKTRGQQVTLSCSPISGHRSVSWYQQTPGQGLQFLFEYFSETQRNKGNFPGRFSGRQFSNSRSEMNVSTLELGDSALYLCASSTGLRNTGELFFGEGSRLTVL.

The rearrangement uses TRBV27 and TRBJ2-1; unclear D gene. Germline CDR1 is MNHEY and CDR2 is SMNVEV (reference sequence). The CDR3 has 15 amino acids. V was clipped by 10 bases and J by 4 bases, with 20 bases between them. CDR3 sequence reads: CATFASAGSYNEQFF. In DNA, the CDR3 is TGTGCCACCTTTGCGTCAGCAGGATCATACAATGAGCAGTTCTTC.

This clone was seen a single time. The chain carries TRBV7-8 and TRBJ1-2; 7 bases are a match to TRBD1. J was trimmed by 8 bases and V by 1 base; bases with no gene match: 4. The CDR3 loop spans 13 amino acids. In germline, CDR1 is SGHVS, CDR2 FQNEAQ. The CDR3 spells CASSLEGARGYTF. The CDR3 bases are TGTGCCAGCAGCTTAGAGGGGGCTAGGGGCTACACCTTC.

V usage is TRBV2 and J usage is TRBJ1-1, with D possibly being TRBD1 (5 bases). This CDR3 region has 16 residues. With 3 bases removed from V and 3 bases from J, the gap between germline ends came to 17 bases. Germline CDR1 is SNHLY and CDR2 is FYNNEI. The CDR3 sequence: CASSDSRTQTDTEAFF. Here the CDR3 DNA reads TGTGCCAGCAGTGATTCGCGGACACAGACCGACACTGAAGCTTTCTTT.

V and J are TRBV7-9 and TRBJ2-1, with D maybe TRBD2 (6 bases). Trimming took 4 bases from V and 0 from J, leaving 16 bases between them. Looked up from germline, CDR1 is SEHNR and CDR2 is FQNEAQ (reference sequence). This CDR3 spans 17 amino acids. The chain's CDR3 is CASSSTGTLSSYNEQFF. The CDR3 DNA follows: TGTGCCAGCAGCTCTACCGGGACTTTAAGCTCCTACAATGAGCAGTTCTTC.

This chain uses TRBV7-9 with TRBJ2-1; the D gene is possibly TRBD2 (5 bases). CDR1 is SEHNR and CDR2 is FQNEAQ in the germline V gene (reference sequence). The CDR3 has 15 amino acids. V gave up 1 base and J gave up 5 bases, with 12 bases separating them. The CDR3 DNA follows: TGTGCCAGCAGCTTAGTAAGCGGAGCGAACAATGAGCAGTTCTTC. As protein: CASSLVSGANNEQFF.

CDR3 bases: TGTGCCAGTAGTATTGAACGGGATTACAATGAGCAGTTCTTC. Protein product: CASSIERDYNEQFF. V usage is TRBV19 and J usage is TRBJ2-1, with a weak D call TRBD2 (5 bases). CDR1 LNHDA and CDR2 SQIVND come from the germline V gene (reference sequence). CDR3 length: 14 residues. The V end was cut by 3 bases, the J end by 4 bases, with 10 bases between.

The DNA for the CDR3 is TGTGCCAGTAGTAGACCAGAGTTAAGGAATGAGCAGTTCTTC. This sequence encodes CASSRPELRNEQFF. The rearrangement uses TRBV19 and TRBJ2-1; D ambiguous. The V and J ends lost 4 bases and 7 bases respectively, with 14 bases between them. Germline loops: CDR1 LNHDA, CDR2 SQIVND (reference sequence). The CDR3 covers 14 residues.

The J gene is TRBJ1-1, the V gene TRBV29-1; D remains ambiguous. The CDR3 is 14 amino acids. Germline lookup yields CDR1 SQVTM and CDR2 ANQGSEA. V dropped 2 bases and J dropped 1 base, with 11 bases sitting between them. In DNA, the CDR3 is TGCAGCGTTGAACCCCGGTCGAGGAACACTGAAGCTTTCTTT. Translated: CSVEPRSRNTEAFF.

This chain uses TRBV7-2 with TRBJ1-1, with TRBD1 matching over 9 bases. The CDR3 has 16 amino acids. The V gene's germline CDR1 is SGHTA and CDR2 FQGNSA. The junction had 8 bases not matched to a gene; V was cut back by 2 bases and J by 4 bases. The CDR3 loop reads CASSLPPGQGPTEAFF. For the CDR3, the DNA is TGTGCCAGCAGCTTACCTCCGGGACAGGGACCCACTGAAGCTTTCTTT.

This chain joins TRBV9 and TRBJ1-2; the D is unclear. CDR3 length: 11 amino acids. Germline CDR1 is SGDLS and CDR2 is YYNGEE. V was shortened by 3 bases and J by 8 bases, with 8 bases between the two germline ends. CDR3 sequence (DNA): TGTGCCAGCAGCGATTCCGGGGGCTACACCTTC. Protein: CASSDSGGYTF. Looking up the rest from reference TRBV9 and TRBJ1-2 gives the full variable domain: DSGVTQTPKHLITATGQRVTLRCSPRSGDLSVYWYQQSLDQGLQFLIQYYNGEERAKGNILERFSAQQFPDLHSELNLSSLELGDSALYFCASSDSGGYTFGSGTRLTVV.

This sequence joins TRBV5-1 and TRBJ2-5; D is ambiguous. Germline V gives CDR1 SGHRS, CDR2 YFSETQ. The CDR3 length is 13 residues. V lost 5 bases and J lost 2, with 10 bases in between. CDR3 in DNA: TGCGCCAGCAGATCGGGCGCACAAGAGACCCAGTACTTC. As protein: CASRSGAQETQYF.

The gene calls are TRBV5-8 and TRBJ1-4, with D possibly being TRBD1 (5 bases). Germline V gene sequence: CDR1 SGHTS, CDR2 YDEGEE. Trimming removed 0 bases from V and 4 bases from J, with 7 bases in between. CDR3 length: 14 residues. CDR3 protein: CASSLAGGNEKLFF. The CDR3 nucleotides are TGTGCCAGCAGCTTGGCGGGGGGTAATGAAAAACTGTTTTTT.

The gene calls are TRBV18 and TRBJ2-1, with 12 bases fitting TRBD2. This CDR3 region has 20 residues. CDR1 is KGHSH, CDR2 LQKENI, per germline. Trimming removed 3 bases from V and 4 bases from J; junction bases left unmatched: 16. CDR3 residues: CASSPPGTSGRFLDYNEQFF. The CDR3 region has the DNA TGTGCCAGCTCACCTCCCGGGACTAGCGGGCGTTTCCTCGATTACAATGAGCAGTTCTTC.

V usage is TRBV29-1 and J usage is TRBJ2-2; tentatively, D is TRBD1 or TRBD2 (5 bases each). Germline V gives CDR1 SQVTM, CDR2 ANQGSEA. The length of the CDR3 is 14 residues. Trimming shortened V by 5 bases and J by 4 bases, and 14 bases separated the two germline ends. CDR3 DNA sequence: TGCAGCGTTACCCCGGGACCCATCACCGGGGAGCTGTTTTTT. This gives the protein CSVTPGPITGELFF.

The chain uses TRBV4-2 and TRBJ1-2; 7 nucleotides line up with TRBD1. The CDR3 totals 13 residues. CDR1 LGHNA and CDR2 YNFKEQ come from the germline V gene. Trimming removed 3 bases from V and 8 bases from J; junction bases left unmatched: 6. The CDR3, as DNA: TGTGCCAGCAGCCAGACAGGGACCAAAGGCTACACCTTC. The encoded protein is CASSQTGTKGYTF.

The chain carries TRBV5-1 and TRBJ2-2; perhaps TRBD1 as D (5 bases). The CDR3 runs 15 residues. The V gene lost 3 bases and the J gene lost 2 bases, with 11 bases spanning the gap. Germline values: CDR1 SGHRS, CDR2 YFSETQ. This CDR3 is CASSYDRSNTGELFF. CDR3 DNA: TGCGCCAGCAGCTATGACAGAAGTAACACCGGGGAGCTGTTTTTT.

This chain connects TRBV25-1 to TRBJ1-1, with D perhaps matching TRBD1 (5 bases). The V and J ends lost 6 bases and 6 bases respectively, with 17 bases between them. The CDR3 is made up of 14 amino acids. Germline loops: CDR1 MGHDK, CDR2 SYGVNS. CDR3 sequence (DNA): TGTGCCAGCAGATCCACAGGCTCCATGTCTGAAGCTTTCTTT. Its translation is CASRSTGSMSEAFF.

This clone was seen repeatedly, ten times or more. The rearrangement uses TRBV25-1 and TRBJ2-7, with D perhaps assigned TRBD1 or TRBD2 (5 bases each). This CDR3 is 13 amino acids long. The V gene lost 8 bases and the J gene lost 3 bases, with 14 bases spanning the gap. Germline CDR1 reads MGHDK; CDR2 reads SYGVNS. The CDR3 protein is CASAGTANYEQYF. The CDR3 DNA sequence: TGTGCCAGCGCCGGGACGGCCAACTACGAGCAGTACTTC.

V gene TRBV10-3 combines with J gene TRBJ1-1; no reliable D call. The CDR3 runs to 13 residues. Germline V gene data show CDR1 as ENHRY and CDR2 as SYGVKD. Trimming shortened V by 4 bases and J by 4 bases, and 10 bases separated the two germline ends. The CDR3 is CAISGDVVTEAFF. The CDR3 coding sequence is TGTGCCATCAGTGGAGATGTAGTCACTGAAGCTTTCTTT.

The chain uses TRBV5-4 and TRBJ2-7, with D maybe TRBD2 (5 bases). V lost 4 bases and J 7 bases, leaving 21 bases between the germline ends. The CDR3 extends over 15 amino acids. The germline V gene has CDR1 SGHNT and CDR2 YYREEE (reference sequence). The CDR3 DNA follows: TGTGCCAGCAGCCCAAATAACGGATTAACGGGGGAGCAGTACTTC. Its translation: CASSPNNGLTGEQYF.

V and J are TRBV7-3 and TRBJ2-3; weak D call: TRBD1 (6 bases). V lost 0 bases and J 4 bases, leaving 8 bases between the germline ends. Per germline, CDR1 SGHTA and CDR2 FQGTGA. CDR3 length equals 14 residues. The CDR3 here is CASSLTRTADTQYF. In DNA, the CDR3 is TGTGCCAGCAGCTTAACTCGGACAGCAGATACGCAGTATTTT.

This clone has a handful of counts. CDR3 sequence (DNA): TGTGCCTGGAGTATTGGTAGCGGGATTGACGAGCAGTACTTC. This codes for CAWSIGSGIDEQYF. J is TRBJ2-7 and V is TRBV30; 8 nucleotides agree with TRBD2. Germline-derived CDR1 and CDR2 are GTSNPN and SVGIG (reference sequence). This CDR3 has 14 amino acids. The V gene end was trimmed by 2 bases and the J gene end by 5 bases; junction bases not matched to a gene: 8.

V gene TRBV5-6 combines with J gene TRBJ2-7; D is unresolved. This CDR3 is 16 amino acids long. CDR1 and CDR2 (germline): SGHDT, YYEEEE. Deletions cut 2 bases from V and 6 bases from J, with 21 bases between. The CDR3 sequence: CASSFKFRPLRGEQYF. CDR3 DNA: TGTGCCAGCAGCTTCAAGTTCAGACCCCTAAGAGGCGAGCAGTACTTC.

This clone showed up just a few times. This sequence joins TRBV28 and TRBJ1-1; tentatively, D is TRBD1 (6 bases). V lost 7 bases and J lost 11, with 23 bases in between. The germline gives CDR1 MDHEN, CDR2 SYDVKM. The CDR3 is 14 amino acids. CDR3 region: CASTSWGAQKGAFF. In DNA form, the CDR3 reads TGTGCCAGCACCTCGTGGGGGGCGCAAAAAGGGGCTTTCTTT.

The chain has TRBV11-2 and TRBJ1-2, with 8 bases identical to TRBD1. V trimming: 5 bases; J trimming: 7 bases; junction bases outside the gene matches: 6. CDR3 length equals 13 residues. Germline CDR1 and CDR2: SGHAT and FQNNGV. CDR3 region: CASSLGQGGGYTF. The CDR3 bases are TGTGCCAGCAGCCTAGGACAGGGCGGTGGCTACACCTTC.